The clone carrying this T cell receptor (beta chain) showed up many times. The data are from a study of T cells in Graves' hyperthyroidism and ophthalmopathy. RNA transcripts provided the source from which TCR beta CDR3 regions were amplified. Researchers ran a first-round RT-PCR on the TCR CDR3 using the HTBI primer set. MiXCR was run by TCRdb on the multiplex PCR reads, yielding one entry per CDR3 protein. The sample consists of roughly 350,000 distinct CDR3 sequences, over 11% of them appearing once. The J segment lost 1 base and the V segment lost 4 bases, leaving 3 bases of the junction unmatched. The CDR3 loop spans 15 amino acids. Germline V lookup: CDR1 KGHDR, CDR2 SFDVKD.

The specimen sequenced was blood. This sequence originates from a woman in her 30s with Graves' hyperthyroidism. The chain links TRBV24-1 to TRBJ2-7; 10 positions match TRBD1. The CDR3 region is CATSDPGQGSYEQYF. In DNA, the CDR3 is TGTGCCACCAGTGACCCGGGACAGGGGTCCTACGAGCAGTACTTC.